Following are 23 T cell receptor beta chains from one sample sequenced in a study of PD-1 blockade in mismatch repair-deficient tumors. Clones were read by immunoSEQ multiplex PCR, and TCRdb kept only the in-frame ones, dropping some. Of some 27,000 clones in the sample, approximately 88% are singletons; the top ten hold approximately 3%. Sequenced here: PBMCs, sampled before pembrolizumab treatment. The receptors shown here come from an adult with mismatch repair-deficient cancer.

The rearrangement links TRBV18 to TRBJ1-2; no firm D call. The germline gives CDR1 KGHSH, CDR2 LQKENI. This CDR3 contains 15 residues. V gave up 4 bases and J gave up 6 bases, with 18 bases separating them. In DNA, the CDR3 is TGTGCCAGCTCACGAGCGGCGGACTCCACTAATGGCTACACCTTC. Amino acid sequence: CASSRAADSTNGYTF. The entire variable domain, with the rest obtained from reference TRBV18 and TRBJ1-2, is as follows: NAGVMQNPRHLVRRRGQEARLRCSPMKGHSHVYWYRQLPEEGLKFMVYLQKENIIDESGMPKERFSAEFPKEGPSILRIQQVVRGDSAAYFCASSRAADSTNGYTFGSGTRLTVV.

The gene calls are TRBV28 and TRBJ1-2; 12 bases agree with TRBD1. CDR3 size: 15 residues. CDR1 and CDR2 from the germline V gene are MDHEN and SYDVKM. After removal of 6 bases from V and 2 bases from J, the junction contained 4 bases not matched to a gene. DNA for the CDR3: TGTGCCAGCAGCCCCGGGACAGGGGGCAACTATGGCTACACCTTC. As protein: CASSPGTGGNYGYTF.

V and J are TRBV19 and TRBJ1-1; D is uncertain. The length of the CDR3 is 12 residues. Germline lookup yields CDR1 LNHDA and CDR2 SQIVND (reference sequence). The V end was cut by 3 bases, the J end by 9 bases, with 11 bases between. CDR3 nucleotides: TGTGCCAGTAGTATCACCGGGGTGAAAGCTTTCTTT. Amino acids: CASSITGVKAFF.

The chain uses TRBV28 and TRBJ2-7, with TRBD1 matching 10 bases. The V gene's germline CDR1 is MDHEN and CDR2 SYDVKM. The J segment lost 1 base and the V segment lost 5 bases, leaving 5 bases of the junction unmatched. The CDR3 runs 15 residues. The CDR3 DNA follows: TGTGCCAGCAGTCTCTGGACAGGGGGTTCCTACGAGCAGTACTTC. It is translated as CASSLWTGGSYEQYF.

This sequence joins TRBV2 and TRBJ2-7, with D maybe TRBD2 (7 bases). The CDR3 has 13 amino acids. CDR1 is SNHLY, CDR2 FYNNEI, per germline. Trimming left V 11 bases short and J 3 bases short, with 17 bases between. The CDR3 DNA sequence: TGTGCCGTCCAAGGGGGGGAACTCTACGAGCAGTACTTC. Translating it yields CAVQGGELYEQYF.

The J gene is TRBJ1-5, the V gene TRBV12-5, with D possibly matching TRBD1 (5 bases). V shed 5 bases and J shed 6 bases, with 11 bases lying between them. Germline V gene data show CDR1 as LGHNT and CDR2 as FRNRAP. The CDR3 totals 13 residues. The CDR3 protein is CASGADTVQPQHF. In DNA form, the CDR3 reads TGTGCTAGTGGTGCGGACACTGTTCAGCCCCAGCATTTT.

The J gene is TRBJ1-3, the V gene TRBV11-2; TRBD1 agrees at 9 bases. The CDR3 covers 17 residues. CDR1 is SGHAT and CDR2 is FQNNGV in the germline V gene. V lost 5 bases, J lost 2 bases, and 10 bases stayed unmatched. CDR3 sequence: CASSATGGPTAGNTIYF. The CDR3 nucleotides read TGTGCCAGCAGCGCGACAGGGGGGCCAACGGCTGGAAACACCATATATTTT.

The CDR3 here is CASSVAVAGVFYGYTF. CDR3 bases: TGTGCCAGCAGCGTAGCCGTCGCGGGGGTATTTTATGGCTACACCTTC. The gene calls are TRBV9 and TRBJ1-2; perhaps TRBD1 as D (5 bases). The germline V gene has CDR1 SGDLS and CDR2 YYNGEE. The CDR3 contains 16 residues. V gave up 0 bases and J gave up 5 bases, with 17 bases separating them.

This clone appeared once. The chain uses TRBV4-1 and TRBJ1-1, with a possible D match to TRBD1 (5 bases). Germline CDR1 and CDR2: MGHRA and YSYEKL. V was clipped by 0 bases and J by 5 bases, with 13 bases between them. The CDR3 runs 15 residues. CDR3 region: CASSQEQRGKTEAFF. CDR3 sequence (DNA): TGCGCCAGCAGCCAAGAGCAGCGGGGGAAGACTGAAGCTTTCTTT.

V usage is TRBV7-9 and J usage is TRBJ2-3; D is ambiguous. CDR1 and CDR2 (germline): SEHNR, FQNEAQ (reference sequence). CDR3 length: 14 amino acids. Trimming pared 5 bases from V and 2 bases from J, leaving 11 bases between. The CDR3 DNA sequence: TGTGCCAGCAGCCTAACAGAAACCACAGATACGCAGTATTTT. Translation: CASSLTETTDTQYF.

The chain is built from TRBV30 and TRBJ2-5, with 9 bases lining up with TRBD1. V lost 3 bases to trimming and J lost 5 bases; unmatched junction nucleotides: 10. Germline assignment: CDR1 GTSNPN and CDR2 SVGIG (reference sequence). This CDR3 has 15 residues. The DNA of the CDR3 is TGTGCCTGGAGGGAAGGACAGGGGTCCACGGAGACCCAGTACTTC. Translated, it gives CAWREGQGSTETQYF.

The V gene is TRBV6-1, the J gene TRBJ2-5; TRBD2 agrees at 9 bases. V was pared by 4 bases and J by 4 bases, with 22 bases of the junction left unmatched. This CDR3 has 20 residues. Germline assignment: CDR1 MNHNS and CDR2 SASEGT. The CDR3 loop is CASSALSSGITSTLSETQYF. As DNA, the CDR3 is TGTGCCAGCAGTGCTCTATCTAGCGGGATCACATCCACCCTGTCAGAGACCCAGTACTTC.

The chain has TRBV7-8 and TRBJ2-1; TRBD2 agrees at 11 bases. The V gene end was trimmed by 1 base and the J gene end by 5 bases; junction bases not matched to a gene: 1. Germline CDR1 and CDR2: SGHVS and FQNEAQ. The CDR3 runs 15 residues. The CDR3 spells CASSLVLAGDNEQFF. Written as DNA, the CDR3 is TGTGCCAGCAGCTTAGTACTAGCGGGGGACAATGAGCAGTTCTTC.

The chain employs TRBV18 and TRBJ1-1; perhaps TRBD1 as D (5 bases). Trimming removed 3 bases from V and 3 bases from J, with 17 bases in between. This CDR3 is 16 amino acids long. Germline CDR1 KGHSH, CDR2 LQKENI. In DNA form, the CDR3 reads TGTGCCAGCTCACCGACCCAGGGAATTGGGGACACTGAAGCTTTCTTT. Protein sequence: CASSPTQGIGDTEAFF.

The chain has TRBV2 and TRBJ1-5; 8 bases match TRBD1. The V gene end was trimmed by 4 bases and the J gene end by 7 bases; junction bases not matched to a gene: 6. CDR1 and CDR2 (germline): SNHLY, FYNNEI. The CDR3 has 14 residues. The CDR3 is CASSVGQGVQPQHF. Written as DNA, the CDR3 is TGTGCCAGCAGTGTCGGACAGGGCGTCCAGCCCCAGCATTTT.

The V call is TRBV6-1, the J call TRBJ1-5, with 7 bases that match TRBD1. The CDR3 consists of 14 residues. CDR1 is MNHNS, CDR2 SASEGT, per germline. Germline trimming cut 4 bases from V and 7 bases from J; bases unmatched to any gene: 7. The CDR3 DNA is TGTGCCAGCAGTGGTATAAGGGGGCAGCAGCCCCAGCATTTT. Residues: CASSGIRGQQPQHF.

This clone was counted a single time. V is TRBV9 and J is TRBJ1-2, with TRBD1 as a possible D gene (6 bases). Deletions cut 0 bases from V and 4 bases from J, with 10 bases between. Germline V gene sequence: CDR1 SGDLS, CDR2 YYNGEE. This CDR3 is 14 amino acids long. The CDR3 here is CASSVERTAYGYTF. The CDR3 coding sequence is TGTGCCAGCAGCGTAGAAAGGACAGCCTATGGCTACACCTTC.

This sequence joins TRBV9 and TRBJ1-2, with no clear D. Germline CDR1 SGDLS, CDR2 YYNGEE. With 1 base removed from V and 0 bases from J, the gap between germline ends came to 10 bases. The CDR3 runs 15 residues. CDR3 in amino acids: CASSVRGNANYGYTF. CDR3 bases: TGTGCCAGCAGCGTAAGAGGGAATGCTAACTATGGCTACACCTTC.

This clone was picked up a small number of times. The CDR3 bases are TGTGCCAGCAGAGGGGATGAAAAACTGTTTTTT. Amino acids: CASRGDEKLFF. This rearrangement joins TRBV28 to TRBJ1-4, with a weak D call TRBD1 (5 bases). The CDR3 is 11 amino acids. Per the germline V gene, CDR1 is MDHEN and CDR2 is SYDVKM. V dropped 6 bases and J dropped 6 bases, with 5 bases sitting between them.

The CDR3 nucleotides are TGTGCCAGCAGCCTGGACAGCCAAGAGACCCAGTACTTC. Translation gives CASSLDSQETQYF. The chain joins TRBV13 to TRBJ2-5, with D tentatively TRBD1 (6 bases). CDR3 length equals 13 residues. Trimming left V 5 bases short and J 1 base short, with 8 bases between. The germline CDR1 and CDR2 sequences are PRHDT and FYEKMQ (reference sequence).

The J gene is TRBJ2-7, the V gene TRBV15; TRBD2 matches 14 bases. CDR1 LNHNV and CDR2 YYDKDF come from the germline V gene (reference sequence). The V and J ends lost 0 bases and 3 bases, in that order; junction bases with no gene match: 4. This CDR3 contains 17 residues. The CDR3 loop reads CATSRDPGLAGDYEQYF. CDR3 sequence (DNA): TGTGCCACCAGCAGAGACCCGGGACTAGCGGGAGACTACGAGCAGTACTTC.

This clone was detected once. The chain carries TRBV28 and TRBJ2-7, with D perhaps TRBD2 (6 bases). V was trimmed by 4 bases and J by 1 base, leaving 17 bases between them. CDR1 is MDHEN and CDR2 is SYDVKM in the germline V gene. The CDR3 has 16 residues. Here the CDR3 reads CASSSPGVGFSYEQYF. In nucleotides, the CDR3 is TGTGCCAGCAGTTCGCCGGGGGTGGGGTTTTCCTACGAGCAGTACTTC.

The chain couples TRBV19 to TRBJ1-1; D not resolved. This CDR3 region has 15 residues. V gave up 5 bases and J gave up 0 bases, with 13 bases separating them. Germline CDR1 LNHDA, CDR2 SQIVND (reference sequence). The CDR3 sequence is CASSYPGSMNTEAFF. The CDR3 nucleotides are TGTGCCAGTAGTTACCCGGGGTCCATGAACACTGAAGCTTTCTTT.